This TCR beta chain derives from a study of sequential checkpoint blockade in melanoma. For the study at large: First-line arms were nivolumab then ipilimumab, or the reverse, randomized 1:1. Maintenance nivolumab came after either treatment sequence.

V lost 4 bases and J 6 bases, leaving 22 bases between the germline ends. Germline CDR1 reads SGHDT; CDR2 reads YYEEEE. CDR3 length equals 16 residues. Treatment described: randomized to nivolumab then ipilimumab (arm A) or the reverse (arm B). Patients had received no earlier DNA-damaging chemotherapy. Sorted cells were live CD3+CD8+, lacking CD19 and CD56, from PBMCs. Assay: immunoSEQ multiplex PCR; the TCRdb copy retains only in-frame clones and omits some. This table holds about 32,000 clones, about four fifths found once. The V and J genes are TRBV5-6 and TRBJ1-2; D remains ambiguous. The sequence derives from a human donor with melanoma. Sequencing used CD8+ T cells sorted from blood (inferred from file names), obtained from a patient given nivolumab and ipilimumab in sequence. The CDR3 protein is CASSMRVGPPNDGYTF. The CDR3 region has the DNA TGTGCCAGCAGCATGCGGGTCGGGCCGCCCAACGATGGCTACACCTTC.